This passage covers 7 T cell receptor beta chains from one sample sequenced in a study of shared clonotypes between healthy human individuals. Produced via immunoSEQ multiplex PCR; TCRdb's table is partial and in-frame only. The sample holds roughly 2.2 million clones, 85% to 95% seen once. The sequenced material came from naive CD4+ T cells from PBMCs. Subset reported: CD45RA+ positively selected. The receptors come from a man between 18 and 35 years old in good health. Some clones in this sample may be carry-over from other donors' samples.

The V and J genes are TRBV29-1 and TRBJ2-3; 7 bases are shared with TRBD1. Losses at the gene ends were 6 bases for V and 6 bases for J; bases not matched to a gene: 12. CDR1 and CDR2 from the germline V gene are SQVTM and ANQGSEA. The CDR3 runs 14 residues. The CDR3 DNA sequence: TGCAGCGTCGAGACAGGGCCGAAATCGGATACGCAGTATTTT. Its translation: CSVETGPKSDTQYF.

J is TRBJ1-1 and V is TRBV6-4; maybe TRBD1 (6 bases). Germline CDR1 is MRHNA and CDR2 is SNTAGT. The CDR3 extends over 14 amino acids. Deletions cut 4 bases from V and 1 base from J, with 10 bases between. The CDR3 region has the DNA TGTGCCAGCAGTGTAGAACAGGGGAACACTGAAGCTTTCTTT. Amino acid sequence: CASSVEQGNTEAFF.

The rearrangement links TRBV5-5 to TRBJ1-2; 7 positions match TRBD1. CDR3 length equals 16 residues. CDR1 SGHKS and CDR2 YYEKEE come from the germline V gene (reference sequence). Trimming cost V 2 bases and J 1 base; bases outside gene matches: 8. The CDR3 bases are TGTGCCAGCAGCTTCCCCCGGGACAGCTATAACTATGGCTACACCTTC. It encodes CASSFPRDSYNYGYTF. Based on the CDR3 plus reference TRBV5-5 and TRBJ1-2, the full variable domain is DAGVTQSPTHLIKTRGQQVTLRCSPISGHKSVSWYQQVLGQGPQFIFQYYEKEERGRGNFPDRFSARQFPNYSSELNVNALLLGDSALYLCASSFPRDSYNYGYTFGSGTRLTVV.

The chain couples TRBV7-6 to TRBJ1-4; D uncertain. V dropped 5 bases and J dropped 4 bases, with 8 bases sitting between them. The CDR3 has 13 residues. Looked up from germline, CDR1 is SGHVS and CDR2 is FNYEAQ. CDR3 nucleotide sequence: TGTGCCAGCAGCAAGATGGATAATGAAAAACTGTTTTTT. Translating gives CASSKMDNEKLFF.

The rearrangement joins TRBV4-1 to TRBJ2-1; 8 bases agree with TRBD2. The CDR3 contains 15 residues. Looked up from germline, CDR1 is MGHRA and CDR2 is YSYEKL. Trimming cost V 4 bases and J 3 bases; bases outside gene matches: 5. CDR3: CASSPREGRYNEQFF. CDR3 DNA sequence: TGCGCCAGCAGCCCACGGGAGGGCCGCTACAATGAGCAGTTCTTC.

The gene calls are TRBV29-1 and TRBJ2-3; the match to TRBD2 covers 9 bases. CDR3 size: 16 residues. V shed 4 bases, J shed 5 bases, and the junction held 13 bases outside the gene matches. Germline V gene sequence: CDR1 SQVTM, CDR2 ANQGSEA. This CDR3 reads CSVGLLFSGRQDTQYF. The DNA for the CDR3 is TGCAGCGTTGGGCTACTGTTTAGCGGGAGACAAGATACGCAGTATTTT.

The J gene is TRBJ1-4, the V gene TRBV29-1; maybe TRBD1 (5 bases). Germline V CDR1 and CDR2: SQVTM, ANQGSEA. The CDR3 covers 15 residues. V shed 4 bases and J shed 8 bases, with 20 bases lying between them. The CDR3 here is CSVAGRTPVREKLFF. Written as DNA, the CDR3 is TGCAGCGTTGCGGGACGGACGCCGGTTCGAGAAAAACTGTTTTTT.